This T cell receptor beta chain stems from a study of blood T cells in healthy people across ages. Study-level findings and limits: Estimated diversity that came from one million T cells was considered an underestimate.

It was with a sample-barcoded 5' primer and a J-beta primer mix that a second PCR of about 6 to 12 cycles was run. TCRdb passed the 5' RACE reads through MiXCR, listing each CDR3 protein once. The sample has around 870,000 distinct CDR3 sequences, about 28% seen once. This clonotype was detected only a few times. Its antigen is not known. From germline, CDR1 is MNHEY and CDR2 SVGEGT. CDR3 size: 14 residues. Trimming took 5 bases from V and 6 from J, leaving 13 bases between them. Material for sequencing was blood. The receptor was derived from an elderly woman in good health. The chain has TRBV6-2 or TRBV6-3 and TRBJ2-2; D gene unclear. The CDR3 region is CASSDKRTAGELFF. CDR3 nucleotide sequence: TGTGCCAGCAGTGACAAAAGAACCGCCGGGGAGCTGTTTTTT.